Below are 10 T cell receptor beta chains sequenced from a single sample in a study of shared clonotypes between healthy human individuals. Clones were sequenced by immunoSEQ multiplex PCR, and TCRdb holds only the in-frame ones, with some missing. The repertoire has about 1.1 million clones, around 77% of them found once; the top ten carry 0.7% to 0.95%. The sequencing input was memory CD4+ T cells from PBMCs. Subset noted: CD45RA-negative fraction. The receptors shown here come from a man younger than 35 in good health. Some clones in this sample may be carry-over from other donors' samples.

The rearrangement uses TRBV5-1 and TRBJ1-4, with 12 bases identical to TRBD1. The CDR3 covers 17 residues. The germline gives CDR1 SGHRS, CDR2 YFSETQ. V was pared by 4 bases and J by 2 bases, with 6 bases of the junction left unmatched. In DNA form, the CDR3 reads TGCGCCAGCAGCCGGTTGGGGACAGGGGGCACTAATGAAAAACTGTTTTTT. As protein: CASSRLGTGGTNEKLFF.

This CDR3 is CASSQDPGTGNTEAFF. The CDR3 DNA reads as TGTGCCAGCAGCCAAGATCCCGGGACAGGGAACACTGAAGCTTTCTTT. This chain joins TRBV14 and TRBJ1-1, with 8 bases fitting TRBD1. V was pared by 0 bases and J by 1 base, with 4 bases of the junction left unmatched. The CDR3 spans 16 residues. Germline V gives CDR1 SGHDN, CDR2 FVKESK.

In regard to this clone: Other DNA sequences of this sample code for an identical CDR3. The chain links TRBV20-1 to TRBJ2-1, with no clear D. Trimming left V 5 bases short and J 6 bases short, with 5 bases between. This CDR3 spans 10 amino acids. CDR1 is DFQATT and CDR2 is SNEGSKA in the germline V gene (reference sequence). CDR3 loop: CSALRNEQFF. Written as DNA, the CDR3 is TGCAGTGCTCTTCGCAATGAGCAGTTCTTC.

This clone appeared a single time. The J gene is TRBJ2-7, the V gene TRBV5-1; D is tentatively TRBD1 or TRBD2 (5 bases each). Germline lookup yields CDR1 SGHRS and CDR2 YFSETQ. The ends were cut back, 3 bases at V and 6 bases at J, with 13 bases in the middle. The CDR3 is 13 amino acids. CDR3 protein: CASSSTEGSEQYF. Here the CDR3 DNA reads TGCGCCAGCAGCTCAACTGAGGGGTCCGAGCAGTACTTC.

The chain employs TRBV11-3 and TRBJ2-3; D not certain. Germline CDR1 and CDR2: SGHNT and YENEEA. V was pared by 5 bases and J by 6 bases, with 9 bases between. The CDR3 is 12 amino acids. This CDR3 is CASSATKDTQYF. In DNA, the CDR3 is TGTGCCAGCAGCGCGACGAAGGATACGCAGTATTTT.

This clone appeared a single time. This sequence joins TRBV20-1 and TRBJ2-7; D gene unclear. The ends were cut back, 0 bases at V and 9 bases at J, with 9 bases in the middle. The CDR3 extends over 11 amino acids. Germline-derived CDR1 and CDR2 are DFQATT and SNEGSKA (reference sequence). The CDR3 nucleotides are TGCAGTGCTAGAGAATCTGGAGTGCAGTACTTC. It translates to CSARESGVQYF.

The J gene is TRBJ1-2, the V gene TRBV2; possible D gene TRBD1, 6 bases. The CDR3 spans 10 residues. Trimming cost V 8 bases and J 10 bases, with 11 bases left between them. Looked up from germline, CDR1 is SNHLY and CDR2 is FYNNEI. CDR3 residues: CASGSGAYTF. The CDR3 nucleotides are TGTGCCAGCGGCTCAGGGGCCTACACCTTC.

As regards this clone: Other DNA sequences from this sample encode an identical CDR3 as well. The chain is built from TRBV9 and TRBJ2-1, with 11 bases fitting TRBD2. J lost 6 bases, V lost 3 bases, and 8 bases had no gene match. This CDR3 has 16 residues. Germline lookup yields CDR1 SGDLS and CDR2 YYNGEE. CDR3: CASSARGLAGGNEQFF. In nucleotides, the CDR3 is TGTGCCAGCAGCGCCCGGGGGCTAGCGGGAGGCAATGAGCAGTTCTTC.

This chain connects TRBV5-1 to TRBJ2-5; no clear D. Germline assignment: CDR1 SGHRS and CDR2 YFSETQ. The CDR3 has 12 amino acids. V gave up 5 bases and J gave up 1 base, with 6 bases separating them. The CDR3 sequence: CASRDPQETQYF. As DNA, the CDR3 is TGCGCCAGCAGAGACCCCCAAGAGACCCAGTACTTC.

This clone was seen a single time. The chain recombines TRBV9 with TRBJ2-7; TRBD2 might be the D (5 bases). CDR1 SGDLS and CDR2 YYNGEE come from the germline V gene. The V end lost 0 bases, the J end lost 6 bases, and 22 bases lay between the germline ends. CDR3 size: 17 residues. CDR3 protein: CASSVADRAAHRGEQYF. The CDR3 DNA sequence: TGTGCCAGCAGCGTAGCAGATCGAGCGGCGCATCGGGGCGAGCAGTACTTC.